The clone carrying this TCR beta chain was observed a few times. The entry originates in a study of identical twins. The CDR3 totals 17 residues. Germline V gene sequence: CDR1 MNHEY, CDR2 SMNVEV (reference sequence). Trimming stripped 11 bases from V and 0 bases from J, with 26 bases between. Template switching supplied a universal primer site; unique molecular identifiers were carried on the cDNA. TCRdb reanalysed the 5' RACE reads using MiXCR and keeps one entry per CDR3 protein. The data hold 350,000 to 400,000 distinct CDR3 sequences, with around 9% observed a single time. The chain combines TRBV27 with TRBJ2-7; D gene ambiguous. This sequence was found in a woman aged 45-65 years in good health. What was sequenced was naive T cells sorted from blood. The CDR3 reads CAGRDDKLHPSSYEQYV. CDR3 coding DNA: TGTGCCGGACGAGACGATAAGCTCCATCCAAGCTCCTACGAGCAGTACGTC.